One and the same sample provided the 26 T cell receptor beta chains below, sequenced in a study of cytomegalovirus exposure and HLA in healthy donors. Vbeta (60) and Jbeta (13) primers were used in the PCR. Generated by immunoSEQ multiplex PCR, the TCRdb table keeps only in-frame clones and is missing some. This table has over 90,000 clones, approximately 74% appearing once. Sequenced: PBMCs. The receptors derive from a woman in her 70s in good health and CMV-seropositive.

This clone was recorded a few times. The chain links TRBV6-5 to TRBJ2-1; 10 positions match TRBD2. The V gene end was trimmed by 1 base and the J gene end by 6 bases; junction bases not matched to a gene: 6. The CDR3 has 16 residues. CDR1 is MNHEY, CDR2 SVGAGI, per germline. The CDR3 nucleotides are TGTGCCAGCAGTTACTTGCTAGCGGGGGTCCGCAATGAGCAGTTCTTC. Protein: CASSYLLAGVRNEQFF.

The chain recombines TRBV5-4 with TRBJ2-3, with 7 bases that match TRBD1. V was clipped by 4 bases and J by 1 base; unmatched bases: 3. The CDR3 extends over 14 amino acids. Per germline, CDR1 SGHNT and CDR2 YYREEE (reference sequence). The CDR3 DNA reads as TGTGCCAGCAGCCGTGGACAGGGCACAGATACGCAGTATTTT. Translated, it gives CASSRGQGTDTQYF. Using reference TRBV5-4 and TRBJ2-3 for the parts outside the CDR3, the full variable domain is ETGVTQSPTHLIKTRGQQVTLRCSSQSGHNTVSWYQQALGQGPQFIFQYYREEENGRGNFPPRFSGLQFPNYSSELNVNALELDDSALYLCASSRGQGTDTQYFGPGTRLTVL.

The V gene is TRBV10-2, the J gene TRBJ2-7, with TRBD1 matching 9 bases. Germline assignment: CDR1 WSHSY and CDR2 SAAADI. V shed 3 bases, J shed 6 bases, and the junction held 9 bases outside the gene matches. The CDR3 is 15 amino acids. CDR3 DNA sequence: TGCGCCAGCAGTGACCCCGGGACAGGGTTACGCGAGCAGTACTTC. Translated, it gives CASSDPGTGLREQYF.

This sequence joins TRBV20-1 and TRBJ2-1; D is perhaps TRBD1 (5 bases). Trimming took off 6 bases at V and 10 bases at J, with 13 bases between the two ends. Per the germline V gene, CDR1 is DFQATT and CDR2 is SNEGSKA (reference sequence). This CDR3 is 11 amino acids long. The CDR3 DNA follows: TGCAGTGCCTTTCCTTGGGGCGAGCAGTTCTTC. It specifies CSAFPWGEQFF.

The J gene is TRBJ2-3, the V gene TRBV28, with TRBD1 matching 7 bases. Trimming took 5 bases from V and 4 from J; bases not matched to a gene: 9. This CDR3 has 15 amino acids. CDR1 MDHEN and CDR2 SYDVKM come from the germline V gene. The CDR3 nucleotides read TGTGCCAGCAGTCGTAACAGGGGTTCGGCAGATACGCAGTATTTT. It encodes CASSRNRGSADTQYF. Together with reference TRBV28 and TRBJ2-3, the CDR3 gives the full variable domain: DVKVTQSSRYLVKRTGEKVFLECVQDMDHENMFWYRQDPGLGLRLIYFSYDVKMKEKGDIPEGYSVSREKKERFSLILESASTNQTSMYLCASSRNRGSADTQYFGPGTRLTVL.

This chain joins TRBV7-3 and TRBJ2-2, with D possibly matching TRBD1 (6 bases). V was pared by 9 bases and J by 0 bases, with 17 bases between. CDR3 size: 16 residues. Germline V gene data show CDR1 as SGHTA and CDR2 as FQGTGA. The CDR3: CASATFQGSNTGELFF. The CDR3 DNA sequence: TGTGCCAGTGCGACCTTCCAGGGGTCGAACACCGGGGAGCTGTTTTTT.

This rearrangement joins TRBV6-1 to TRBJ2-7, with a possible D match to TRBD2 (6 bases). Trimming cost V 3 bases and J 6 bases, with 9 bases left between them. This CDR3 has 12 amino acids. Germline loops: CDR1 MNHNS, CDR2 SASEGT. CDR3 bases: TGTGCCAGCAGTGATGGGACTCCCGAGCAGTACTTC. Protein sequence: CASSDGTPEQYF.

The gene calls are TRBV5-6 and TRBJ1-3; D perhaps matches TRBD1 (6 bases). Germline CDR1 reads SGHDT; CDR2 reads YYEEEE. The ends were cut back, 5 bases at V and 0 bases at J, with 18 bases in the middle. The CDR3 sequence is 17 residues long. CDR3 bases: TGTGCCAGCAGGGGGGCGGACACAGCGTACTCTGGAAACACCATATATTTT. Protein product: CASRGADTAYSGNTIYF.

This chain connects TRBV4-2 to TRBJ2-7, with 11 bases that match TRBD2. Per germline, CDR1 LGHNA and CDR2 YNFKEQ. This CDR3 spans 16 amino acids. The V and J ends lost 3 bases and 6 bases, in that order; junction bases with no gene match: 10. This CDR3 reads CASSQVAGGPKGEQYF. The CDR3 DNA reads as TGTGCCAGCAGCCAGGTAGCGGGGGGGCCTAAAGGCGAGCAGTACTTC.

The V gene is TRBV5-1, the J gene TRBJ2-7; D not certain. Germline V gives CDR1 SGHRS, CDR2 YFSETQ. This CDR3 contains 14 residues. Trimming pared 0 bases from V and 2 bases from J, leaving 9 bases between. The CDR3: CASSLAPETYEQYF. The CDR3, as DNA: TGCGCCAGCAGCTTGGCCCCAGAAACCTACGAGCAGTACTTC.

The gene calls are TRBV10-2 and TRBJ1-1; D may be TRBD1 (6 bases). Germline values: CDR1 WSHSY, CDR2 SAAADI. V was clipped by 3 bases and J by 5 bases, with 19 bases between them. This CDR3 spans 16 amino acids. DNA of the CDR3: TGCGCCAGCAGTGACAACTTGTGGCAGGGGTGGACTGAAGCTTTCTTT. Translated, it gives CASSDNLWQGWTEAFF.

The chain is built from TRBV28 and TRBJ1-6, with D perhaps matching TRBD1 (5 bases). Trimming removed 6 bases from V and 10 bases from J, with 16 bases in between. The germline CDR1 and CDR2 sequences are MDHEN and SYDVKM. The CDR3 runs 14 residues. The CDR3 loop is CASRPGGSYSPLHF. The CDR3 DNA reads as TGTGCCAGCAGGCCTGGGGGGTCGTACTCACCCCTCCACTTT.

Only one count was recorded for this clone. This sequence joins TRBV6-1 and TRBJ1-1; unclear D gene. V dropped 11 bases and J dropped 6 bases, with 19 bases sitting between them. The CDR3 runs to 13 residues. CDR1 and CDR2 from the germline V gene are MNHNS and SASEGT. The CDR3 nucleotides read TGTGCCGCAGCCCCCCAGGTCGGGGCTGAAGCTTTCTTT. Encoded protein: CAAAPQVGAEAFF.

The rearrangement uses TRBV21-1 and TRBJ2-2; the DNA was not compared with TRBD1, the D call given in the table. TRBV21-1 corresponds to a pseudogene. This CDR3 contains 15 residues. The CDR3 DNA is TGTGCCAGCAGCCGAGGGACAGTGGGGACCGGGGAGCTGTTTTTT. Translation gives CASSRGTVGTGELFF.

As DNA, the CDR3 is TGCGCCAGCAGCCAAGAACCGACAGTTATGAACACTGAAGCTTTCTTT. Protein: CASSQEPTVMNTEAFF. V is TRBV4-1 and J is TRBJ1-1; maybe TRBD1 (5 bases). The V and J ends lost 0 bases and 0 bases respectively, with 11 bases between them. CDR1 and CDR2 (germline): MGHRA, YSYEKL. The CDR3 contains 16 residues.

For the CDR3, the DNA is TGTGCCAGCAGTGACGTTGCGGGGGTCGGGCTTGAGACCCAGTACTTC. This encodes CASSDVAGVGLETQYF. This chain connects TRBV6-1 to TRBJ2-5, with 7 bases fitting TRBD2. This CDR3 contains 16 residues. Germline V gives CDR1 MNHNS, CDR2 SASEGT. V shed 3 bases and J 5 bases; nucleotides not matched to a gene: 12.

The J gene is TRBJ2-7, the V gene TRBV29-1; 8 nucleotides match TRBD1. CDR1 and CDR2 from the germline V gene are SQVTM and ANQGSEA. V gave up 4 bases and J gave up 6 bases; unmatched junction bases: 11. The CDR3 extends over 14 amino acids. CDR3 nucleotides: TGCAGCGTTGCCAGGGGGCGTCTTGATTTCGAGCAGTACTTC. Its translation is CSVARGRLDFEQYF.

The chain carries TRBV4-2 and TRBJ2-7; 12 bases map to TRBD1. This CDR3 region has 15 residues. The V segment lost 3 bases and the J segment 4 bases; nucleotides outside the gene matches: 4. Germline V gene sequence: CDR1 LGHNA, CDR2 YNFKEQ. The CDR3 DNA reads TGTGCCAGCAGCCAGTTGGGACAGGGGGCATACGAGCAGTACTTC. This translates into CASSQLGQGAYEQYF.

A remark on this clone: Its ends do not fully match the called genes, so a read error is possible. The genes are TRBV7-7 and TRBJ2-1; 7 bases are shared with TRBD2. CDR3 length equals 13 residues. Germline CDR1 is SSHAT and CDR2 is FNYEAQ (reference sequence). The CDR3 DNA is TGTGCTAGCAGCCGGGGCCGGGAGGATGAGCAGTTCTTC. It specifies CASSRGREDEQFF. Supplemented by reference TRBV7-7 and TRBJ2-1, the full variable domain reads GAGVSQSPRYKVTKRGQDVTLRCDPISSHATLYWYQQALGQGPEFLTYFNYEAQPDKSGLPSDRFSAERPEGSISTLTIQRTEQRDSAMYRCASSRGREDEQFFGPGTRLTVL.

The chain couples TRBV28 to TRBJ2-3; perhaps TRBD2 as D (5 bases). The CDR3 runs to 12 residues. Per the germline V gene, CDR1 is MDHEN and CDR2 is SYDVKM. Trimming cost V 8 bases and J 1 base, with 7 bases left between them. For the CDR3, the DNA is TGTGCCAGCCTCGGGGGCACAGATACGCAGTATTTT. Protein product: CASLGGTDTQYF.

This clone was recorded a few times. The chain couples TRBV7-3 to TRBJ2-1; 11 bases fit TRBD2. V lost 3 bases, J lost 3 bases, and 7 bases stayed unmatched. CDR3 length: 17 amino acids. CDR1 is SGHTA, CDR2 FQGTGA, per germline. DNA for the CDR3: TGTGCCAGCAGCTTCTTTCCGGGACTAGCGGTCTACAATGAGCAGTTCTTC. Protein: CASSFFPGLAVYNEQFF.

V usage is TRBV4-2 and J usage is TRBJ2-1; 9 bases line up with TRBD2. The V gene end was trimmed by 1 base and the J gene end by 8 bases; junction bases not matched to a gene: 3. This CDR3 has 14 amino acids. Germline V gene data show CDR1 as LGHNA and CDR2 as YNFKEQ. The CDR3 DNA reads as TGTGCCAGCAGCCAAGGGGGACTAGCTCATGAGCAGTTCTTC. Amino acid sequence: CASSQGGLAHEQFF.

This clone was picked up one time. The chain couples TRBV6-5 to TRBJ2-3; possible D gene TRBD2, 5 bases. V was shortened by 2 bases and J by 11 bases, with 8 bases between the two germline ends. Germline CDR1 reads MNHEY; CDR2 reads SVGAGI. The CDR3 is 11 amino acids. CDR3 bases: TGTGCCAGCAGTTACATGCGGGTGCAGTATTTT. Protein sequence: CASSYMRVQYF.

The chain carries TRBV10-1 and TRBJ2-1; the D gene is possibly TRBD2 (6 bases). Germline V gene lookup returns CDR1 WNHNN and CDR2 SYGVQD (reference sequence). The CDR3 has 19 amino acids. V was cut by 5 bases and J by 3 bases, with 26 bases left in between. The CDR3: CASSSRDSRWGSFYNEQFF. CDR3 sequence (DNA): TGCGCCAGCAGTTCCCGGGACTCAAGGTGGGGAAGCTTCTACAATGAGCAGTTCTTC.

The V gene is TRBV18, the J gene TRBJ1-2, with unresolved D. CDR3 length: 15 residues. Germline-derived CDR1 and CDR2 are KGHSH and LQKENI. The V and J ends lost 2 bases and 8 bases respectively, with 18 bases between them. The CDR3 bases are TGTGCCAGCTCACCAGCGGTGACGACCCCGGGGGGCTACACCTTC. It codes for CASSPAVTTPGGYTF.

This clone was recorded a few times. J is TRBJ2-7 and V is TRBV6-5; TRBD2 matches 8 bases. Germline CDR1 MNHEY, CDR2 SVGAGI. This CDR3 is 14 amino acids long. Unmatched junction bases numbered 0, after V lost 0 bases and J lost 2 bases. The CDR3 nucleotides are TGTGCCAGCAGTTACTCACTAGCGGCCTACGAGCAGTACTTC. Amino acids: CASSYSLAAYEQYF.